The 15 T cell receptor beta chains presented below share a single source sample, sequenced in a study of blood T cell repertoires in COVID-19. Measured with immunoSEQ multiplex PCR; TCRdb has only the in-frame clones, and not every one. The sample shows 76,000 or so clones, less than 90% of them seen only once. Sequenced input: peripheral blood. The receptors stem from an elderly man in a cohort sampled during active COVID-19.

The rearrangement joins TRBV2 to TRBJ1-1; D unresolved. Between the trimmed V and J ends, which lost 2 bases and 3 bases, there was a span of 10 bases. CDR3 length: 14 amino acids. CDR1 is SNHLY and CDR2 is FYNNEI in the germline V gene. CDR3 nucleotides: TGTGCCAGCAGTGAACTGGACTTGGACACTGAAGCTTTCTTT. It specifies CASSELDLDTEAFF.

The chain has TRBV18 and TRBJ2-1, with TRBD2 identical over 7 bases. Germline V gene sequence: CDR1 KGHSH, CDR2 LQKENI. V gave up 6 bases and J gave up 1 base; unmatched junction bases: 3. This CDR3 comprises 14 residues. CDR3 DNA sequence: TGTGCCAGCTCGATCGGGGGGTCCTACAATGAGCAGTTCTTC. This sequence encodes CASSIGGSYNEQFF.

V gene TRBV20-1 combines with J gene TRBJ2-1; 10 positions agree with TRBD2. CDR1 is DFQATT and CDR2 is SNEGSKA in the germline V gene (reference sequence). The CDR3 extends over 17 amino acids. With 3 bases clipped from V and 0 bases from J, the junction kept 8 bases outside the gene matches. The CDR3 sequence: CSASSLAGVSSYNEQFF. CDR3 coding DNA: TGCAGTGCTAGTTCCCTAGCGGGGGTAAGCTCCTACAATGAGCAGTTCTTC.

This sequence joins TRBV7-8 and TRBJ2-3; 7 bases are shared with TRBD1. Germline trimming cut 5 bases from V and 0 bases from J; bases unmatched to any gene: 11. Germline CDR1 reads SGHVS; CDR2 reads FQNEAQ. This CDR3 has 17 residues. The CDR3 region has the DNA TGTGCCAGCAGCCGGGGTGGGGGACAGAGGAGCACAGATACGCAGTATTTT. It yields the protein CASSRGGGQRSTDTQYF.

This chain's CDR3 is CATSDGRVGEQYV. The CDR3 DNA is TGTGCCACCAGTGACGGGAGAGTGGGCGAGCAGTACGTC. The V call is TRBV24-1, the J call TRBJ2-7, with D possibly matching TRBD2 (6 bases). The CDR3 has 13 residues. Trimming shortened V by 4 bases and J by 6 bases, and 12 bases separated the two germline ends. Germline values: CDR1 KGHDR, CDR2 SFDVKD.

This chain uses TRBV3-1 (or the pseudogene TRBV3-2) with TRBJ2-7, with TRBD1 matching over 8 bases. CDR1 LGHDT and CDR2 YNNKEL come from the germline V gene (reference sequence). Trimming cost V 3 bases and J 5 bases; bases outside gene matches: 3. CDR3 length equals 13 residues. CDR3 loop: CASSHGQGDEQYF. CDR3 DNA: TGTGCCAGCAGCCACGGACAGGGCGACGAGCAGTACTTC.

The CDR3 DNA reads as TGTGCCAGCAGCCGACAGGGAGAAGAGACCCAGTACTTC. The encoded protein is CASSRQGEETQYF. This chain joins TRBV2 and TRBJ2-5, with TRBD1 matching 7 bases. CDR3 length: 13 amino acids. CDR1 and CDR2 (germline): SNHLY, FYNNEI. Trimming cost V 6 bases and J 3 bases; bases outside gene matches: 4.

This sequence joins TRBV11-2 and TRBJ1-5; D gene ambiguous. V dropped 2 bases and J dropped 2 bases, with 4 bases sitting between them. The CDR3 totals 13 residues. Germline V lookup: CDR1 SGHAT, CDR2 FQNNGV. Here the CDR3 reads CASSLQGNQPQHF. In DNA, the CDR3 is TGTGCCAGCAGCTTACAGGGCAATCAGCCCCAGCATTTT. The whole variable domain, remainder taken from reference TRBV11-2 and TRBJ1-5, is EAGVAQSPRYKIIEKRQSVAFWCNPISGHATLYWYQQILGQGPKLLIQFQNNGVVDDSQLPKDRFSAERLKGVDSTLKIQPAKLEDSAVYLCASSLQGNQPQHFGDGTRLSIL.

This chain connects TRBV6-5 to TRBJ2-7; D remains unclear. CDR3 length equals 11 residues. Germline loops: CDR1 MNHEY, CDR2 SVGAGI. The germline V and J ends were trimmed by 10 bases and 3 bases, with 10 bases remaining between them. The CDR3 bases are TGTGCCACCTCTCGGGTCTACGAGCAGTACGTC. This gives the protein CATSRVYEQYV.

This clone was seen more than once but under ten times. The V and J genes are TRBV11-2 and TRBJ2-7, with 7 bases fitting TRBD2. The CDR3 has 14 residues. V lost 5 bases, J lost 3 bases, and 7 bases stayed unmatched. CDR1 and CDR2 (germline): SGHAT, FQNNGV. CDR3 amino acids: CASSPGRVGYEQYV. Here the CDR3 DNA reads TGTGCCAGCAGCCCGGGGAGGGTGGGCTACGAGCAGTACGTC.

This clone was recorded a few times. V usage is TRBV27 and J usage is TRBJ2-6; the D is unclear. Deletions cut 4 bases from V and 0 bases from J, with 10 bases between. Looked up from germline, CDR1 is MNHEY and CDR2 is SMNVEV (reference sequence). The CDR3 is 16 residues long. CDR3 nucleotides: TGTGCCAGCAGTTCCCACAGCTTCTCTGGGGCCAACGTCCTGACTTTC. It yields the protein CASSSHSFSGANVLTF.

The chain is built from TRBV4-1 and TRBJ2-3; possible D gene TRBD2, 5 bases. Per germline, CDR1 MGHRA and CDR2 YSYEKL. V gave up 3 bases and J gave up 6 bases, with 22 bases separating them. The CDR3 totals 17 residues. The CDR3 loop reads CASSHKLVAITGDTQYF. CDR3 nucleotide sequence: TGCGCCAGCAGCCACAAACTAGTAGCGATCACTGGGGATACGCAGTATTTT.

This chain connects TRBV3-1 (or the pseudogene TRBV3-2) to TRBJ2-1, with 10 bases that match TRBD1. The CDR3 is 13 residues long. V gave up 6 bases and J gave up 8 bases; unmatched junction bases: 4. CDR1 and CDR2 from the germline V gene are LGHDT and YNNKEL (reference sequence). CDR3 DNA sequence: TGTGCCAGCAGTCGTGGGACAGGGGATGAGCAGTTCTTC. Its translation: CASSRGTGDEQFF.

In this sample, this clone turned up once. The chain couples TRBV12-5 to TRBJ2-1; 9 positions match TRBD2. There are 17 residues in the CDR3. Trimming cost V 1 base and J 8 bases; bases outside gene matches: 12. Germline V lookup: CDR1 LGHNT, CDR2 FRNRAP. CDR3 sequence (DNA): TGTGCTAGTGGTTTGGATAGCGGGGGACCCTCGGCGGATGAGCAGTTCTTC. Its translation is CASGLDSGGPSADEQFF.

This chain joins TRBV24-1 and TRBJ2-1; 8 nucleotides match TRBD1. V lost 4 bases to trimming and J lost 7 bases; unmatched junction nucleotides: 2. The CDR3 consists of 13 residues. Germline V CDR1 and CDR2: KGHDR, SFDVKD. CDR3 region: CATSDRGQNEQFF. The DNA of the CDR3 is TGTGCCACCAGTGACAGGGGGCAGAATGAGCAGTTCTTC.